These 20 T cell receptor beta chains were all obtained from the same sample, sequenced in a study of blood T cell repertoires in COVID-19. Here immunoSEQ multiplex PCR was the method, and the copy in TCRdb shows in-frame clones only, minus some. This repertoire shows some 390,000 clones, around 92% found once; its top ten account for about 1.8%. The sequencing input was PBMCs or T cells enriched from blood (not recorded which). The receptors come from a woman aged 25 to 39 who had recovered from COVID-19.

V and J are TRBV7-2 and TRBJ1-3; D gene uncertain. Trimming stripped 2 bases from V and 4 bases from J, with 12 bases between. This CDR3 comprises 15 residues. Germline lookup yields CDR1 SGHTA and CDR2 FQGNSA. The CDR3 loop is CASSLSNRLGNTIYF. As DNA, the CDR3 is TGTGCCAGCAGCTTAAGTAACAGATTAGGAAACACCATATATTTT.

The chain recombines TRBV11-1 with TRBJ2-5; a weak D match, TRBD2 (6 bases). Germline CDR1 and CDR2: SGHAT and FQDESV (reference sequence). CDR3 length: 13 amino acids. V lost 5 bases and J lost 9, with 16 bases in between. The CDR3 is CASSPDLRGAQYF. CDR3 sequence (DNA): TGTGCCAGCAGCCCGGATCTTCGCGGGGCCCAGTACTTC. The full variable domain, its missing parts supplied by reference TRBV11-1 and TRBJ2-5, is EAEVAQSPRYKITEKSQAVAFWCDPISGHATLYWYRQILGQGPELLVQFQDESVVDDSQLPKDRFSAERLKGVDSTLKIQPAELGDSAMYLCASSPDLRGAQYFGPGTRLLVL.

CDR3 coding DNA: TGTGCCAGTACCAACCCTGGACAGGGACTGCGAGGGTGGAACACTGAAGCTTTCTTT. Translating it yields CASTNPGQGLRGWNTEAFF. The rearrangement uses TRBV19 and TRBJ1-1, with 8 bases lining up with TRBD1. With V trimmed by 7 bases and J by 1 base, 20 bases remained unmatched. CDR1 is LNHDA, CDR2 SQIVND, per germline (reference sequence). This CDR3 comprises 19 residues.

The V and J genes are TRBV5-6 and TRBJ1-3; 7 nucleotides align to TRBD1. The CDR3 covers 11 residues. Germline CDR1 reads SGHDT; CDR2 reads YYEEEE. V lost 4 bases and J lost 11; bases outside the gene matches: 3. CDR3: CASSRDRAIYF. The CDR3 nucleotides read TGTGCCAGCAGCCGCGACAGGGCCATATATTTT.

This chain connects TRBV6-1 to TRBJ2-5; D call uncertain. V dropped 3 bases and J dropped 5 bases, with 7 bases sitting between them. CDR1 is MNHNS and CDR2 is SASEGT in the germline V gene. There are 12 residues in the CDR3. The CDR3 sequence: CASSEWRETQYF. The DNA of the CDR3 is TGTGCCAGCAGTGAGTGGCGGGAGACCCAGTACTTC.

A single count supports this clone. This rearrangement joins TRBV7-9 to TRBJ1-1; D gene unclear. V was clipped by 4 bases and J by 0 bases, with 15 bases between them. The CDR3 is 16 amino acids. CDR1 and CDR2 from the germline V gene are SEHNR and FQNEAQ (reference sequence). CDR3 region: CASSSTGFSVNTEAFF. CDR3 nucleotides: TGTGCCAGCAGCTCAACTGGGTTTAGCGTGAACACTGAAGCTTTCTTT.

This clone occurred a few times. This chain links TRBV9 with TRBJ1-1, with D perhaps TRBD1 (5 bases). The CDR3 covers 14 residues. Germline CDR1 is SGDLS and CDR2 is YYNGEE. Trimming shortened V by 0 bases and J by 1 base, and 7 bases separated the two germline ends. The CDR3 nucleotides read TGTGCCAGCAGCGTAGAAGGGGAGAACACTGAAGCTTTCTTT. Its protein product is CASSVEGENTEAFF.

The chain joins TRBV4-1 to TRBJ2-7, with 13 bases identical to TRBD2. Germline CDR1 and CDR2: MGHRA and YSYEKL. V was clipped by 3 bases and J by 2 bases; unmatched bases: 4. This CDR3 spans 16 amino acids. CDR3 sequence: CASSHLGLAGAYEQYF. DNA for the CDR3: TGCGCCAGCAGCCACCTAGGACTAGCGGGGGCCTACGAGCAGTACTTC.

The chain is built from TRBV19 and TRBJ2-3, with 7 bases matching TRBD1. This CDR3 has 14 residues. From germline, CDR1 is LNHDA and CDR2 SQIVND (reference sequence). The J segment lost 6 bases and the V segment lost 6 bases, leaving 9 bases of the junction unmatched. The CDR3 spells CASRTTGLMDTQYF. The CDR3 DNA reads TGTGCCAGTAGGACGACAGGGTTGATGGATACGCAGTATTTT.

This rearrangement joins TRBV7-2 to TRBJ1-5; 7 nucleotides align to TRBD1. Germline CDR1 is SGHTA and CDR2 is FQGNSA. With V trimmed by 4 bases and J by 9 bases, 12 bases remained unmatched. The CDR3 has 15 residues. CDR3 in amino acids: CASSSGTDRAWPQHF. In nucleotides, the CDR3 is TGTGCCAGCAGCTCCGGTACAGACAGGGCTTGGCCCCAGCATTTT.

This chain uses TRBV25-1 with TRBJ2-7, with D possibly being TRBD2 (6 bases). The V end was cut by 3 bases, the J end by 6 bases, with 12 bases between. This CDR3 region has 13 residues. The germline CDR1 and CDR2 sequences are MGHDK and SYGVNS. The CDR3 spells CASSEVGGGEQYF. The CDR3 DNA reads TGTGCCAGCAGTGAGGTGGGAGGTGGCGAGCAGTACTTC.

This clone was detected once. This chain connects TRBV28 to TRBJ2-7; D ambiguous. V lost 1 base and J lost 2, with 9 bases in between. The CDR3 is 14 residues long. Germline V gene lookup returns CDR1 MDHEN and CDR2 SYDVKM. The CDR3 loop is CASSLSPRPYEQYF. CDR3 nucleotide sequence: TGTGCCAGCAGTTTATCCCCCAGGCCCTACGAGCAGTACTTC.

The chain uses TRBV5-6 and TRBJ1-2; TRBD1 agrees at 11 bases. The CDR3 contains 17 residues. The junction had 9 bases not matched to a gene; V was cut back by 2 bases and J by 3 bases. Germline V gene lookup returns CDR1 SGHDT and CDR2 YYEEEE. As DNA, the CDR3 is TGTGCCAGCAGCTTTGCCGGGACAGGGGGAGGAGACTATGGCTACACCTTC. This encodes CASSFAGTGGGDYGYTF.

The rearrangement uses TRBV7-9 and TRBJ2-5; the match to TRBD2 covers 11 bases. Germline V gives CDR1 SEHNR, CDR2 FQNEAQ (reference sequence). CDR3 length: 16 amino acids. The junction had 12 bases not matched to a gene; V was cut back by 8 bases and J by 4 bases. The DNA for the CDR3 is TGTGCCAGCTCAAGGGTAGCGGGAGGGCCTAGAGAGACCCAGTACTTC. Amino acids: CASSRVAGGPRETQYF. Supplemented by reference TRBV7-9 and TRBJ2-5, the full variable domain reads DTGVSQNPRHKITKRGQNVTFRCDPISEHNRLYWYRQTLGQGPEFLTYFQNEAQLEKSRLLSDRFSAERPKGSFSTLEIQRTEQGDSAMYLCASSRVAGGPRETQYFGPGTRLLVL.

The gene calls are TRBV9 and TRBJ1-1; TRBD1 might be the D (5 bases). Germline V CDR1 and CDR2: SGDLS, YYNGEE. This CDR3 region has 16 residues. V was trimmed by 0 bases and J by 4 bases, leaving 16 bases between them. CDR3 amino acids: CASSVGGTAGGTEAFF. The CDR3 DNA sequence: TGTGCCAGCAGCGTAGGGGGGACCGCGGGGGGCACTGAAGCTTTCTTT.

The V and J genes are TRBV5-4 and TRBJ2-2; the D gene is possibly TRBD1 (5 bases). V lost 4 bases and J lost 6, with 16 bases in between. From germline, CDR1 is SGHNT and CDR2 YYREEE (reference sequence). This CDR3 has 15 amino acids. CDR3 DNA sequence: TGTGCCAGCAGCGCTCCTATTACAGGATCCGGGGAGCTGTTTTTT. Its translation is CASSAPITGSGELFF. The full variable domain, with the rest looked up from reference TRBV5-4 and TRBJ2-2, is ETGVTQSPTHLIKTRGQQVTLRCSSQSGHNTVSWYQQALGQGPQFIFQYYREEENGRGNFPPRFSGLQFPNYSSELNVNALELDDSALYLCASSAPITGSGELFFGEGSRLTVL.

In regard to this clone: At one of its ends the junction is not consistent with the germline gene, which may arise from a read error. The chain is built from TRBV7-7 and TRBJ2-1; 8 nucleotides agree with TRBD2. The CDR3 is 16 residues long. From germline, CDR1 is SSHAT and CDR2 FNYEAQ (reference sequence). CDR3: CASSSQASGGYNEQFF. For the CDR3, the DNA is TGTGCTAGCAGCTCCCAGGCCAGCGGGGGCTACAATGAGCAGTTCTTC.

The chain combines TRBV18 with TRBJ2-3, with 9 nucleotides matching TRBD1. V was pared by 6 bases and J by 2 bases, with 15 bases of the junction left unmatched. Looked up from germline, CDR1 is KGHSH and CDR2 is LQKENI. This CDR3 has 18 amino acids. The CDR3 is CASSLVQPGQGFTDTQYF. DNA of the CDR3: TGTGCCAGCTCCCTTGTCCAACCGGGACAGGGTTTCACAGATACGCAGTATTTT.

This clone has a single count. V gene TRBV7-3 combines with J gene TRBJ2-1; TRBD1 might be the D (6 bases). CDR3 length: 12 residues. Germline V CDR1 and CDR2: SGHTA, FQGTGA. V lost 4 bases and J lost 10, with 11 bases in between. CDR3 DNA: TGTGCCAGCAGCTCCCCGGGGACAGAGCAGTTCTTC. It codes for CASSSPGTEQFF.

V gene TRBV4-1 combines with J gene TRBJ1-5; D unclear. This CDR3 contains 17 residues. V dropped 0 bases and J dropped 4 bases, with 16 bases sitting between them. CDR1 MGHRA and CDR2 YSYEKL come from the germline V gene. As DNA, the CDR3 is TGCGCCAGCAGCCAAGATCAAGTGGTTATGAGTAATCAGCCCCAGCATTTT. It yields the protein CASSQDQVVMSNQPQHF.